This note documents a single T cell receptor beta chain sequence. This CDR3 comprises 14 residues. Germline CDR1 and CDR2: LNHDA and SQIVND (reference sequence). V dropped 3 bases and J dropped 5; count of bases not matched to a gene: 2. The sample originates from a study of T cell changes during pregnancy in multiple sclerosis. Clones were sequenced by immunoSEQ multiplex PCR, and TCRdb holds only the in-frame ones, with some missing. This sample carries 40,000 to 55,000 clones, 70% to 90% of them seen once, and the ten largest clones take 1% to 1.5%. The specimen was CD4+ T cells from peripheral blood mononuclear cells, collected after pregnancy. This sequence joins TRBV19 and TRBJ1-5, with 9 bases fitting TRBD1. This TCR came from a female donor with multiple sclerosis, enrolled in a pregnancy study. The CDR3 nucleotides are TGTGCCAGTAGTATGGGACAGGGAGATCAGCCCCAGCATTTT. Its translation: CASSMGQGDQPQHF.